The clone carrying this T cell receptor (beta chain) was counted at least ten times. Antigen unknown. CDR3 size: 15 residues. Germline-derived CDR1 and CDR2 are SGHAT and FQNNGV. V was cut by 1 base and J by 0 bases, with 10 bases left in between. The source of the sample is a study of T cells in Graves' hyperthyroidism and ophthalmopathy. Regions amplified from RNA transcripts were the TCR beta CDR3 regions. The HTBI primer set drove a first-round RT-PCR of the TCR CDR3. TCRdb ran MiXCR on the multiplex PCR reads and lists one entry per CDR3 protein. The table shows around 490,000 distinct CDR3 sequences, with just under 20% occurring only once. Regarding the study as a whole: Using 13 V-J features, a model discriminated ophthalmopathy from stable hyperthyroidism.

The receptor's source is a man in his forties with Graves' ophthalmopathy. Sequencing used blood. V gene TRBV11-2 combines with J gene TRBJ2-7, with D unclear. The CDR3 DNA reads TGTGCCAGCAGCTTAGTAGGAGCCAGCTCCTACGAGCAGTACTTC. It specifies CASSLVGASSYEQYF.